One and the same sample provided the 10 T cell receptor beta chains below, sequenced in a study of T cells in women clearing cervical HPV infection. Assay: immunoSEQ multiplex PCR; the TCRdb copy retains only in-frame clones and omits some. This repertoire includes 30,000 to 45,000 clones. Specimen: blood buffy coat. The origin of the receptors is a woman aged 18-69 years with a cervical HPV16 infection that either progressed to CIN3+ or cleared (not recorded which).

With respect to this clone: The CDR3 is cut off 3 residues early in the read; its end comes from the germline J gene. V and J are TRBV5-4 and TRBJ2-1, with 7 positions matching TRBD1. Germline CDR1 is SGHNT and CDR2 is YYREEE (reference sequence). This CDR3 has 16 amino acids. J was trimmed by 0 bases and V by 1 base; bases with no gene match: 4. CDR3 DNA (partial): TGTGCCAGCAGCTTGTGGCCAGGGGGCTCCTACAATGAG. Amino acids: CASSLWPGGSYNE. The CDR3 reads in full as CASSLWPGGSYNEQFF.

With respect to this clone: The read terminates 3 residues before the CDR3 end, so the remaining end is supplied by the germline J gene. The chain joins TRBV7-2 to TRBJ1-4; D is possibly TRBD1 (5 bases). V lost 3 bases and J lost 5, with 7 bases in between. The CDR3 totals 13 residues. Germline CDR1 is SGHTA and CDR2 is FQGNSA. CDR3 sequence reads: CASSFGQNEKLFF. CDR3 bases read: TGTGCCAGCAGCTTCGGACAAAATGAAAAA.

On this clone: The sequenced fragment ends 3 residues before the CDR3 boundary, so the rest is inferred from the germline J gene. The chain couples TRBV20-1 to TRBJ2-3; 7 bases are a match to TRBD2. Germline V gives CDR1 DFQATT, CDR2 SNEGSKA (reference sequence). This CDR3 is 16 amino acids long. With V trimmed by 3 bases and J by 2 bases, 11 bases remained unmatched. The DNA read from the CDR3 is TGCAGTGCTAGCCTATTGGAGCGGGGTTCCACAGATACG. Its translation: CSASLLERGSTDT. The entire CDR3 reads CSASLLERGSTDTQYF.

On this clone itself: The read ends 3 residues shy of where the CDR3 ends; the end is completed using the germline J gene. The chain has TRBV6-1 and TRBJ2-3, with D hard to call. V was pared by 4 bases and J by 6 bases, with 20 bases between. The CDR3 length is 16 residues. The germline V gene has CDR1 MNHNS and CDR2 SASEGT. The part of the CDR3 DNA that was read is TGTGCCAGCAGTGCTCCCAGACTCTTCGGGTACGATACG. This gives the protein CASSAPRLFGYDT. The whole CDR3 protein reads CASSAPRLFGYDTQYF.

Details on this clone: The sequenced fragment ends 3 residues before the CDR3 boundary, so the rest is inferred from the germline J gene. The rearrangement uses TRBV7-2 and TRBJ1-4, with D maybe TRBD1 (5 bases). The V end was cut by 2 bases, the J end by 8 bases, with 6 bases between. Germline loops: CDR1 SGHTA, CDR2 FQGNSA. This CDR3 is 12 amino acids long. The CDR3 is CASSLRGEKLFF. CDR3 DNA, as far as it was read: TGTGCCAGCAGCTTACGGGGGGAAAAA.

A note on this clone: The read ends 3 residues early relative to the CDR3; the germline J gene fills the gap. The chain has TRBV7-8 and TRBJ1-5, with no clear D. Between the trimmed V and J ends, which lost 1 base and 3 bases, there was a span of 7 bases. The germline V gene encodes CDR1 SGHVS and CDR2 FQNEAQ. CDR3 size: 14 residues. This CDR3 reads CASSLVHPNQPQHF. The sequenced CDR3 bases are TGTGCCAGCAGCTTAGTACACCCCAATCAGCCC.

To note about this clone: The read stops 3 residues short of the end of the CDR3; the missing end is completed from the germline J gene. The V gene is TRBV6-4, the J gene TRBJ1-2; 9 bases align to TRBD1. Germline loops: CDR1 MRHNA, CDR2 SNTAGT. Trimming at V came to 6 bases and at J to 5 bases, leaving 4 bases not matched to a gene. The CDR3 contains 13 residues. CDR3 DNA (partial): TGTGCCAGCAGGGGGACAGGGAATTATGGC. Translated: CASRGTGNYG. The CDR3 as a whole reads CASRGTGNYGYTF.

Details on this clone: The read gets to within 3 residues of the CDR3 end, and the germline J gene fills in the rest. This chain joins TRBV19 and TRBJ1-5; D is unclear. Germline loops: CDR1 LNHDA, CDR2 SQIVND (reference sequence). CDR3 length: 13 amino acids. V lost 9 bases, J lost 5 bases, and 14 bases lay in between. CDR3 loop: CASTDFLDQPQHF. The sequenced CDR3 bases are TGTGCCAGCACCGACTTTCTCGATCAGCCC.

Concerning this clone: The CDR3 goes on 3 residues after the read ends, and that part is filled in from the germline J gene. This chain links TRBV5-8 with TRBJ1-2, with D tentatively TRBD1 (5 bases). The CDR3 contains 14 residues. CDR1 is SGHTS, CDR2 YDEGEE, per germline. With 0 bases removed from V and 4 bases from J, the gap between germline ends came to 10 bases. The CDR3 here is CASSLGGASYGYTF. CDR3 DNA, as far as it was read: TGTGCCAGCAGCTTGGGGGGCGCTTCCTATGGC.

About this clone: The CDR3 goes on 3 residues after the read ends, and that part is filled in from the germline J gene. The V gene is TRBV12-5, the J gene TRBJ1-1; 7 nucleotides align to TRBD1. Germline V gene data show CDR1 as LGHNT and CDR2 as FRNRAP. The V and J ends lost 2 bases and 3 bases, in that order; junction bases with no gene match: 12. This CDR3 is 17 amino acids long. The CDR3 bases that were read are TGTGCTAGTGGTTTGCTACGGACAGGAAATCGGTACACTGAA. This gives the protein CASGLLRTGNRYTE. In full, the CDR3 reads CASGLLRTGNRYTEAFF.